This T cell receptor beta chain was profiled in a study of shared clonotypes between healthy human individuals. This clone came up once. This CDR3 is also generated by other DNA sequences in the sample. Libraries were prepared by immunoSEQ multiplex PCR; TCRdb keeps only in-frame clonotypes and omits some of them. Of roughly 2.2 million clones in the sample, 85% to 95% were seen once. Recent acute infections and vaccinations were absent in the healthy HIV-negative adult donors. This sequence originates from a man younger than 35 in good health. Some clones in this sample may be carry-over from other donors' samples. Sequenced sample: naive CD4+ T cells from PBMCs. Subset given: CD45RA+ positively selected.

The DNA of the CDR3 is TGCGCCAGCAGCTTGGGGCTAGCGGGAGGGCCTTATAATGAGCAGTTCTTC. It yields the protein CASSLGLAGGPYNEQFF. This sequence joins TRBV5-1 and TRBJ2-1; 12 nucleotides line up with TRBD2. V shed 0 bases and J 7 bases; nucleotides not matched to a gene: 8. This CDR3 is built from 17 residues. From germline, CDR1 is SGHRS and CDR2 YFSETQ.